These 2 T cell receptor beta chains originate from one sample sequenced in a study of OX40 agonist ivuxolimab in advanced cancers. The protocol was immunoSEQ multiplex PCR, while the TCRdb copy is restricted to in-frame clones and leaves out a portion. The data contain some 70,000 clones, 80% of them seen just once; the ten biggest clones take up around 8.2%. The specimen comprised CD4+ or CD8+ T cells sorted from blood, sampled in a trial of the OX40 agonist ivuxolimab. The receptors come from an adult with an advanced solid tumor such as melanoma, head and neck, liver or kidney cancer.

The rearrangement joins TRBV6-1 to TRBJ2-2, with TRBD1 identical over 7 bases. The CDR3 has 15 residues. The germline V gene has CDR1 MNHNS and CDR2 SASEGT. V was clipped by 5 bases and J by 6 bases; unmatched bases: 9. The CDR3 nucleotides are TGTGCCAGCAGTCACAGGGGTACGTGGGCCGGGGAGCTGTTTTTT. It is translated as CASSHRGTWAGELFF.

This clone has only one observation. This chain connects TRBV9 to TRBJ2-1; 7 bases are a match to TRBD2. Germline CDR1 SGDLS, CDR2 YYNGEE. The CDR3 sequence is 15 residues long. V shed 2 bases and J 1 base; nucleotides not matched to a gene: 3. The CDR3 reads CASSVGGGSYNEQFF. In DNA, the CDR3 is TGTGCCAGCAGCGTGGGGGGAGGGTCCTACAATGAGCAGTTCTTC.